Here is one TCR beta chain with its context. As yet, its antigen is unknown. The sample is drawn from a study of OX40 agonist ivuxolimab in advanced cancers. Looking at the study overall: Age averaged 60 years (range roughly 23 to 80), and 82.7% were male. Study conclusions and caveats: Both blood CD4+ and CD8+ T cells showed clonal growth by week 6 at 0.1 to 3.0 mg/kg.

Losses at the gene ends were 5 bases for V and 5 bases for J; bases not matched to a gene: 9. The CDR3 spans 16 residues. Germline V gene data show CDR1 as SGHNT and CDR2 as YENEEA. Measured with immunoSEQ multiplex PCR; TCRdb has only the in-frame clones, and not every one. The sample lists tens of thousands of clones, 70% to 90% seen once, with approximately 1.5% in the top ten. The clonotype was recovered from an adult with an advanced solid tumor such as melanoma, head and neck, liver or kidney cancer. The chain links TRBV11-3 to TRBJ2-1; TRBD2 matches at 10 bases. Material: CD4+ or CD8+ T cells sorted from blood, obtained in a trial of the OX40 agonist ivuxolimab. The CDR3 nucleotides read TGTGCCAGCAGCGCCAGTCCGGGACTAGCGAACAATGAGCAGTTCTTC. It encodes CASSASPGLANNEQFF.